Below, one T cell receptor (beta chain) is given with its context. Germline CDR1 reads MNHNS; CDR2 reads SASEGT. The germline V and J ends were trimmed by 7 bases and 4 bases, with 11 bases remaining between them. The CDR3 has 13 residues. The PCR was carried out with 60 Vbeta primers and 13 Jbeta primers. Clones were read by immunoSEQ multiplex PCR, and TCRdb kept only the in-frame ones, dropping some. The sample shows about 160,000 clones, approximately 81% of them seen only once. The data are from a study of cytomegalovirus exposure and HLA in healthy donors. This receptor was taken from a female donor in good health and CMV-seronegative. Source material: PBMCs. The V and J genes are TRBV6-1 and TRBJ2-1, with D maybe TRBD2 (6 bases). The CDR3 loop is CASTLALYNEQFF. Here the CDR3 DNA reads TGTGCCAGCACCCTAGCGTTGTACAATGAGCAGTTCTTC.